The present T cell receptor (beta chain) was sequenced within a study of human T cells and chemical hapten exposure. Specified time point: healthy volunteer bleed at 2 weeks. Total RNA was isolated from unfractionated whole blood. Via MiXCR, TCRdb re-called the RACE reads, giving one row per CDR3 protein. Of some 93,000 distinct CDR3 sequences in the sample, about 8.7% were seen once. This clonotype appeared a few times. V was pared by 4 bases and J by 2 bases, with 15 bases between. This CDR3 contains 15 residues. Germline values: CDR1 SGHTA, CDR2 FQGNSA. The sequenced sample consisted of whole blood. The rearrangement uses TRBV7-2 and TRBJ2-7; tentative D call: TRBD1 (6 bases). This clonotype originated in a female donor in good health. Some clones in this sample may be carry-over from other donors' samples. In DNA form, the CDR3 reads TGTGCCAGCAGCTCAGCTAGGGGGAGCACCTACGAGCAGTACTTC. As protein: CASSSARGSTYEQYF.